Presented here are 6 T cell receptor beta chains from one specimen sequenced in a study of blood T cell repertoires in COVID-19. Profiled with immunoSEQ multiplex PCR; TCRdb holds only in-frame clones, not every one. The sample has 35,000 or so clones, approximately 90% seen once. The specimen sequenced was peripheral blood. These receptors were taken from a human donor in a cohort sampled during active COVID-19.

This sequence joins TRBV30 and TRBJ1-2; TRBD1 might be the D (6 bases). CDR3 length equals 15 residues. Trimming stripped 0 bases from V and 3 bases from J, with 14 bases between. The germline V gene encodes CDR1 GTSNPN and CDR2 SVGIG (reference sequence). CDR3 amino acids: CAWSVNAGDDYGYTF. In DNA form, the CDR3 reads TGTGCCTGGAGTGTAAATGCAGGGGACGACTATGGCTACACCTTC.

The chain links TRBV5-4 to TRBJ1-2, with a tentative D call TRBD1 (5 bases). The CDR3 runs to 14 residues. Trimming took off 4 bases at V and 5 bases at J, with 15 bases between the two ends. Germline CDR1 is SGHNT and CDR2 is YYREEE (reference sequence). CDR3 in amino acids: CASSERDRRYGYTF. The CDR3 DNA reads as TGTGCCAGCAGCGAGCGGGACCGTAGGTATGGCTACACCTTC.

V and J are TRBV7-8 and TRBJ2-2; 7 nucleotides align to TRBD1. V shed 5 bases, J shed 4 bases, and the junction held 1 base outside the gene matches. CDR3 size: 13 residues. From germline, CDR1 is SGHVS and CDR2 FQNEAQ. In DNA form, the CDR3 reads TGTGCCAGCAGCGGGACAGCCACCGGGGAGCTGTTTTTT. Encoded protein: CASSGTATGELFF.

V gene TRBV3-1 (or the pseudogene TRBV3-2) combines with J gene TRBJ1-2, with D possibly matching TRBD1 (5 bases). Deletions cut 2 bases from V and 2 bases from J, with 9 bases between. The CDR3 covers 14 residues. Germline loops: CDR1 LGHDT, CDR2 YNNKEL (reference sequence). The CDR3 loop is CASSQLTANYGYTF. In DNA, the CDR3 is TGTGCCAGCAGCCAATTGACAGCCAACTATGGCTACACCTTC.

The chain carries TRBV5-1 and TRBJ2-5, with D tentatively TRBD2 (6 bases). V shed 7 bases and J shed 2 bases, with 18 bases lying between them. The CDR3 is 15 residues long. In germline, CDR1 is SGHRS, CDR2 YFSETQ. The CDR3 region is CASGGAGSTQETQYF. The CDR3 DNA follows: TGCGCCAGCGGGGGTGCGGGGAGCACTCAAGAGACCCAGTACTTC. Based on the CDR3 plus reference TRBV5-1 and TRBJ2-5, the full variable domain is KAGVTQTPRYLIKTRGQQVTLSCSPISGHRSVSWYQQTPGQGLQFLFEYFSETQRNKGNFPGRFSGRQFSNSRSEMNVSTLELGDSALYLCASGGAGSTQETQYFGPGTRLLVL.

The J gene is TRBJ2-7, the V gene TRBV2; unclear D gene. V shed 3 bases and J shed 2 bases, with 14 bases lying between them. CDR1 is SNHLY, CDR2 FYNNEI, per germline. There are 15 residues in the CDR3. CDR3 in DNA: TGTGCCAGCAGTGAGAACAGCCCACTCACCTACGAGCAGTACTTC. Amino acid sequence: CASSENSPLTYEQYF.